The source of this TCR beta chain is a study of T-cell memory formation after mild COVID-19. In this sample, this clonotype turned up once. Its antigen remains unidentified. TCRdb re-derived calls from the 5' RACE reads in MiXCR, one entry per CDR3 protein. The sample holds approximately 400,000 distinct CDR3 sequences, under 20% seen once. The germline gives CDR1 MNHEY, CDR2 SVGEGT. V lost 2 bases and J lost 0, with 9 bases in between. The CDR3 runs 15 residues. Regarding the study as a whole: Of the contracting clones, CD4+ ones lay mainly in CM and EM, and CD8+ ones in EMRA. Memory cells collected pre-infection included some clones that later responded, suggesting cross-reactive memory joined.

This chain joins TRBV6-2 or TRBV6-3 and TRBJ2-3; D remains ambiguous. The sample consisted of PBMCs or a T cell subset sorted from them (not recorded which). This sequence originates from a man in his late teens or twenties who had mild COVID-19 (a few samples of this study predate the infection). Cell type and time point are not known. For the CDR3, the DNA is TGTGCCAGCAGTTACCGGAGAACCAGCACAGATACGCAGTATTTT. Translating it yields CASSYRRTSTDTQYF.